A selection of T cell receptor beta chains follows, all from one sample in a study of blood T cell repertoires in COVID-19. Generated by immunoSEQ multiplex PCR, the TCRdb table keeps only in-frame clones and is missing some. The sample holds about 120,000 clones, around 77% seen once. Specimen: peripheral blood. The receptor set was obtained from a human donor in a cohort sampled during active COVID-19. Each CDR3 is given without its conserved first and last residue.

V gene	J gene	CDR3 protein
TRBV6-6	TRBJ2-7	ASSSTGYEQY
TRBV27	TRBJ2-7	ASSLSFGQGKNEQY
TRBV5-1	TRBJ2-7	ASSEEWNPGNEQY
TRBV7-9	TRBJ2-7	ASSHSGRGLVEQY
TRBV27	TRBJ2-2	ASSRKGAGGAYENTGELF
TRBV4-1	TRBJ1-2	ASSQQGTTNYGYT
TRBV7-9	TRBJ2-7	ASSYERYEQY
TRBV18	TRBJ2-3	ASSPTGTKGDTQY
TRBV27	TRBJ2-7	ASSLSQGAPSEQY
TRBV10-3	TRBJ1-2	AISNLGQYGYT
TRBV12-3/TRBV12-4	TRBJ1-1	ASQGGAEAF
TRBV19	TRBJ1-2	ASSLGTDYGYT
TRBV7-6	TRBJ2-7	ASSPGLAGVYEQY
TRBV9	TRBJ2-7	ASSVDPVSYEQY
TRBV7-9	TRBJ1-1	ASEETGRGPEAF
TRBV19	TRBJ1-2	ASSSRQGVEGYT
TRBV19	TRBJ2-6	ASSIMEGLSFSGANVLT
TRBV19	TRBJ1-2	ASSSPGQGTPNYGYT
TRBV9	TRBJ2-3	ASSFLGSGGADTQY
TRBV6-1	TRBJ2-4	ASSEADGGNIQY
TRBV19	TRBJ2-7	ASSPTGTSGRDEQY
TRBV19	TRBJ1-6	ASSTEYHRNSPLH
TRBV12-3/TRBV12-4	TRBJ1-1	ASSLFAGTEAF
TRBV10-3	TRBJ2-7	AITSGQGEYEQY
TRBV10-1	TRBJ1-3	ASNGDCYSGNTIY
TRBV5-5	TRBJ1-5	ASSAGTAYSNQPQH
TRBV6-5	TRBJ2-7	ASSSGRDLYEQY
TRBV11-3	TRBJ2-7	ASSQPPGQGAREQY
TRBV19	TRBJ2-7	ASSVTGSPFYEQY